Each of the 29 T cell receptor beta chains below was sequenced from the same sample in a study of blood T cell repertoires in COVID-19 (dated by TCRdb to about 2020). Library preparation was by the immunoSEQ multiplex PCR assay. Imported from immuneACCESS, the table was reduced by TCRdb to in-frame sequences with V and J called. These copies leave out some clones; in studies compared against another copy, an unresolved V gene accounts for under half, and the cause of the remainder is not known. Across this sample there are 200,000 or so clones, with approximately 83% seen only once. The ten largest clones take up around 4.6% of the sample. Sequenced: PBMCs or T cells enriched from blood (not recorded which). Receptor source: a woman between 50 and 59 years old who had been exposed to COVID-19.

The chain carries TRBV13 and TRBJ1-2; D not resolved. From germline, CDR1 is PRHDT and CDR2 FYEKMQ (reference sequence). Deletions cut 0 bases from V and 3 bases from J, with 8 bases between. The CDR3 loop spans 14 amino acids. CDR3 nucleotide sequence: TGTGCCAGCAGCTTAGGGGAGCTGGACTATGGCTACACCTTC. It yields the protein CASSLGELDYGYTF. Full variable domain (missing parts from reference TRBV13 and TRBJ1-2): AAGVIQSPRHLIKEKRETATLKCYPIPRHDTVYWYQQGPGQDPQFLISFYEKMQSDKGSIPDRFSAQQFSDYHSELNMSSLELGDSALYFCASSLGELDYGYTFGSGTRLTVV.

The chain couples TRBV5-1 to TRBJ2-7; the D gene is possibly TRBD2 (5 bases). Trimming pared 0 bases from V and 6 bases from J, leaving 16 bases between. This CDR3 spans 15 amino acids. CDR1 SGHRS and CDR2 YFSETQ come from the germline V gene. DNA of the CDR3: TGCGCCAGCAGCTTGGCTTATGGGGAGTCAAGCGAGCAGTACTTC. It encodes CASSLAYGESSEQYF.

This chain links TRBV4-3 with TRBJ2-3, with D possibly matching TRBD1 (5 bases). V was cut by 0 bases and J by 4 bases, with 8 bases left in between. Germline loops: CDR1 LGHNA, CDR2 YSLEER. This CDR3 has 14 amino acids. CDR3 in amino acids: CASSQDKGADTQYF. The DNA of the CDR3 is TGCGCCAGCAGCCAAGACAAAGGGGCAGATACGCAGTATTTT.

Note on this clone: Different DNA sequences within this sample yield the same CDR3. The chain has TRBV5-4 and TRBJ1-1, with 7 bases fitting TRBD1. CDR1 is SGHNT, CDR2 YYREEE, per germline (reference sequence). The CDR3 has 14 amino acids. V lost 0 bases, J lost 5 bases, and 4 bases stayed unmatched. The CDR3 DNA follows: TGTGCCAGCAGCTTGGACAGGGGAGGAACTGAAGCTTTCTTT. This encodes CASSLDRGGTEAFF.

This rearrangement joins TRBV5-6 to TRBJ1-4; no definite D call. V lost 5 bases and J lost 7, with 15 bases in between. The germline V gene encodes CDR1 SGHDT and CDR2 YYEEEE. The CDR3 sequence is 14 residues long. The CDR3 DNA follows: TGTGCCAGCAGGGTTTGGGCCTTCCCTGAAAAACTGTTTTTT. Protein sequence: CASRVWAFPEKLFF.

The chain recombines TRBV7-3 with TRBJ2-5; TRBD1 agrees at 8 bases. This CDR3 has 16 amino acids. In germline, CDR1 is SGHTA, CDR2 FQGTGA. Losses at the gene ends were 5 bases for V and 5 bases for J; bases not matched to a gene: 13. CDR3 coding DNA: TGTGCCAGCAGCCCAAGGGGCAGGGGGCGAGGGGAGACCCAGTACTTC. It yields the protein CASSPRGRGRGETQYF.

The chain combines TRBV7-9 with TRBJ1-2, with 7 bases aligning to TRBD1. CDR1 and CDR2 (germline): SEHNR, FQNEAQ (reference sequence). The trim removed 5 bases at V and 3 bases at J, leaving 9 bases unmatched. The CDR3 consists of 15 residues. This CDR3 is CASSGGARGHYGYTF. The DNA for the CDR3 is TGTGCCAGCAGCGGGGGTGCTAGGGGGCACTATGGCTACACCTTC.

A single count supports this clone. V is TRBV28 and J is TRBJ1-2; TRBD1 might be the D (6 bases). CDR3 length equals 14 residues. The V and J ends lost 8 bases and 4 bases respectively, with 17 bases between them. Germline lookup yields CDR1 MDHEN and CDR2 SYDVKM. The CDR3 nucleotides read TGTGCCAGCGTAATTGCAGGGGCCTCCTATGGCTACACCTTC. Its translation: CASVIAGASYGYTF.

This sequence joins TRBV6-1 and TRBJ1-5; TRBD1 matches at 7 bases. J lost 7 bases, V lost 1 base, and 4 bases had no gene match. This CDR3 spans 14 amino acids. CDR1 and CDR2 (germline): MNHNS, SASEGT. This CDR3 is CASSEGVGGQPQHF. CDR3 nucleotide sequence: TGTGCCAGCAGTGAAGGCGTAGGGGGCCAGCCCCAGCATTTT.

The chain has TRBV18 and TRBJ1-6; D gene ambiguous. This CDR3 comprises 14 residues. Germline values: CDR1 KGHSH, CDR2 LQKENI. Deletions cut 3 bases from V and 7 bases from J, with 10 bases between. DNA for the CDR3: TGTGCCAGCTCACCCGCCGTCCTAAATTCACCCCTCCACTTT. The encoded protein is CASSPAVLNSPLHF. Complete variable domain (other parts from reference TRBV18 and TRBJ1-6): NAGVMQNPRHLVRRRGQEARLRCSPMKGHSHVYWYRQLPEEGLKFMVYLQKENIIDESGMPKERFSAEFPKEGPSILRIQQVVRGDSAAYFCASSPAVLNSPLHFGNGTRLTVT.

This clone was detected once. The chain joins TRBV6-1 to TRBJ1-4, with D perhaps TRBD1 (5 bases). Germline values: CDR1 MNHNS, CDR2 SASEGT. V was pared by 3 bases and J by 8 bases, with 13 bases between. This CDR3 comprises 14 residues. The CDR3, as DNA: TGTGCCAGCAGTGACCGGGGGGGTAGGGAAAAACTGTTTTTT. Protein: CASSDRGGREKLFF.

The CDR3 nucleotides read TGTGCCAGCAGTGAAACCCGGGATACAGATACGCAGTATTTT. Protein product: CASSETRDTDTQYF. The rearrangement joins TRBV6-1 to TRBJ2-3; possibly TRBD2 for D (5 bases). The CDR3 totals 14 residues. Per the germline V gene, CDR1 is MNHNS and CDR2 is SASEGT. V was shortened by 2 bases and J by 3 bases, with 9 bases between the two germline ends.

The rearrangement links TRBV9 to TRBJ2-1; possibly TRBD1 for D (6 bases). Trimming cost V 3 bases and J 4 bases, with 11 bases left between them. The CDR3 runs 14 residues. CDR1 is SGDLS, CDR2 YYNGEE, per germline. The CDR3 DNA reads TGTGCCAGCAGCGGGGGAACAGGGTACAATGAGCAGTTCTTC. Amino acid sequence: CASSGGTGYNEQFF.

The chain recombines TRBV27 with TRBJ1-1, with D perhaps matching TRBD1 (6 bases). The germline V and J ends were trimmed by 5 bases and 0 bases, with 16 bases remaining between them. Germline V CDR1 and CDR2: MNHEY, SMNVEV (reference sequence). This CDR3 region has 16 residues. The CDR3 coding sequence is TGTGCCAGCAGTCGTACAGGGCCCCTAATGAACACTGAAGCTTTCTTT. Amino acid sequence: CASSRTGPLMNTEAFF.

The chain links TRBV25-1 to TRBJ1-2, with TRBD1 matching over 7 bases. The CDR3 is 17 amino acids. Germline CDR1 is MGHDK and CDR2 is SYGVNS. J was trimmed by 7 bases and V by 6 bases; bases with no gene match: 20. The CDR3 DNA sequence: TGTGCCAGCAGCCCCACCGGGACAGTGCTATCAAGAGGTGGCTACACCTTC. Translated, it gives CASSPTGTVLSRGGYTF.

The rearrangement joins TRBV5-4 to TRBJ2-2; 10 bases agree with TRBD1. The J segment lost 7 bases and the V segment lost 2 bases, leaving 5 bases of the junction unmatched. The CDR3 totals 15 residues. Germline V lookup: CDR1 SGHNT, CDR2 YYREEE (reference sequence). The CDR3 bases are TGTGCCAGCAGCTTCGACAGGGGGCTTAGCGGGGAGCTGTTTTTT. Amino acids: CASSFDRGLSGELFF.

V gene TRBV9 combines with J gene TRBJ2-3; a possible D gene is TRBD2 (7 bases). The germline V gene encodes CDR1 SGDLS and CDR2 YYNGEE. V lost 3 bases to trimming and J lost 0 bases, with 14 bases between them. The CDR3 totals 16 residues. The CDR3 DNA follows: TGTGCCAGCAGCGGTCGCGGGGGCCTTAGCACAGATACGCAGTATTTT. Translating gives CASSGRGGLSTDTQYF.

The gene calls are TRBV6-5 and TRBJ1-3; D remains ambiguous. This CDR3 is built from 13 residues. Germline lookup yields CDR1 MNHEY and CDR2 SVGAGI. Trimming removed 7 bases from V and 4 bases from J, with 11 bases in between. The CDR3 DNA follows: TGTGCCAGCAAGAGGGCCTTCGGAAACACCATATATTTT. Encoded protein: CASKRAFGNTIYF.

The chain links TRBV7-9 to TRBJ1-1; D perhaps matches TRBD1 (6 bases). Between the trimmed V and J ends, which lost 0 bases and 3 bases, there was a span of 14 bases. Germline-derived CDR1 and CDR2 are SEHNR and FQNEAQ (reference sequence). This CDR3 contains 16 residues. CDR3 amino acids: CASSLAAGVLDTEAFF. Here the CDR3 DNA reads TGTGCCAGCAGCTTAGCTGCAGGGGTTCTGGACACTGAAGCTTTCTTT.

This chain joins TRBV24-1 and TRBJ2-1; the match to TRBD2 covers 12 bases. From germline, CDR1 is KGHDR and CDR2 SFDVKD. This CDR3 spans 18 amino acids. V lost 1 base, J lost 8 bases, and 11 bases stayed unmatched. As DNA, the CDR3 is TGTGCCACCAGTGATTTACCTAGCGGGGGGGCCCTCACCCATGAGCAGTTCTTC. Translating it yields CATSDLPSGGALTHEQFF.

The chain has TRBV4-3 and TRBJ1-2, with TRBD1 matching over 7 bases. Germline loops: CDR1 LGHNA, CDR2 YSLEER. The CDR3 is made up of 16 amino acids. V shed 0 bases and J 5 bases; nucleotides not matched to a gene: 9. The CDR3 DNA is TGCGCCAGCAGCCAAGACCTACAGGGGAAAGGATATGGCTACACCTTC. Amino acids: CASSQDLQGKGYGYTF.

The CDR3 here is CASSDRTGELFF. CDR3 DNA: TGTGCCAGCAGTGACAGAACCGGGGAGCTGTTTTTT. V usage is TRBV2 and J usage is TRBJ2-2; D not resolved. The CDR3 covers 12 residues. V was cut by 3 bases and J by 5 bases, with 4 bases left in between. Germline CDR1 is SNHLY and CDR2 is FYNNEI.

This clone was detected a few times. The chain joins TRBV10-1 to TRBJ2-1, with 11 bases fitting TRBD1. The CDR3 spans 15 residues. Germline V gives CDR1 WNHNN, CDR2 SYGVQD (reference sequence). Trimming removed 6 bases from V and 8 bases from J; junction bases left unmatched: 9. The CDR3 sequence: CASRKGQGGEDEQFF. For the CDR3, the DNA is TGCGCCAGCAGAAAGGGACAGGGGGGAGAGGATGAGCAGTTCTTC.

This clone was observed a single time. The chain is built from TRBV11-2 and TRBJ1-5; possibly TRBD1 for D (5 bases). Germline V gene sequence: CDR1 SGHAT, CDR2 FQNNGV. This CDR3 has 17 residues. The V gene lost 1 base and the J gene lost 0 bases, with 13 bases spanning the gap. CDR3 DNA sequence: TGTGCCAGCAGCTTAGGTCGACAGAGGCCTAGCAATCAGCCCCAGCATTTT. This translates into CASSLGRQRPSNQPQHF.

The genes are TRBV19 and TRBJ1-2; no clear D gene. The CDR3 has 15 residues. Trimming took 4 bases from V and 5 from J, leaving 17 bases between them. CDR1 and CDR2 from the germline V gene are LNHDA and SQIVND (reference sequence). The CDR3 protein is CASSTVLDPKYGYTF. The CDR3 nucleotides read TGTGCCAGTAGTACCGTCTTAGATCCAAAGTATGGCTACACCTTC.

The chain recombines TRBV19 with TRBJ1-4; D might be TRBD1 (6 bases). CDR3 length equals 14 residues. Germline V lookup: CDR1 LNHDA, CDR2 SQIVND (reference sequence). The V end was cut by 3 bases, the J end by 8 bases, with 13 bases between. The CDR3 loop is CASSIGQSKEKLFF. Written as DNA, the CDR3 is TGTGCCAGTAGTATTGGACAGAGCAAGGAAAAACTGTTTTTT.

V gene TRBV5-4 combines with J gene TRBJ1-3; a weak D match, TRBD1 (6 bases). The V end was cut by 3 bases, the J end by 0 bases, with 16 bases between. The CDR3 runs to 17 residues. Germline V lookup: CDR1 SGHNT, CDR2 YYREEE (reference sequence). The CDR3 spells CASSSLPGVSSGNTIYF. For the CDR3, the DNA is TGTGCCAGCAGCTCCCTCCCAGGGGTGAGCTCTGGAAACACCATATATTTT.

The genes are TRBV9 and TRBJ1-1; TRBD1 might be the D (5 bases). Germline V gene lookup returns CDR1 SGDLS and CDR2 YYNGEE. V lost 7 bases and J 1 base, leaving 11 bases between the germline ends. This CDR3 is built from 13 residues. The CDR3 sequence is CASQGRANTEAFF. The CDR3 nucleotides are TGTGCCAGCCAGGGCAGGGCGAACACTGAAGCTTTCTTT. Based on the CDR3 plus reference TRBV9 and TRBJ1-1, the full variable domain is DSGVTQTPKHLITATGQRVTLRCSPRSGDLSVYWYQQSLDQGLQFLIQYYNGEERAKGNILERFSAQQFPDLHSELNLSSLELGDSALYFCASQGRANTEAFFGQGTRLTVV.

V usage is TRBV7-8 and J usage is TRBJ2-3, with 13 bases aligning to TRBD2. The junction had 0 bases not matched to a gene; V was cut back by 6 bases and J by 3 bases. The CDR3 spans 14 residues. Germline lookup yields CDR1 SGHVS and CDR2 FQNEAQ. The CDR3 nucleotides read TGTGCCAGCAGACTAGCGGGGGGGACAGATACGCAGTATTTT. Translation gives CASRLAGGTDTQYF.